This T cell receptor (beta chain) was sequenced for a study of blood T cell repertoires in COVID-19. At the level of the study: Samples came from the United States, Italy and Spain, spanning acute and convalescent COVID-19.

Authors' methods: Nucleated cell number was recorded as an estimate derived from reference gene primer amplification. Assay used: immunoSEQ multiplex PCR; TCRdb lists only in-frame clones, some missing. Clone size and the V and J calls come from that table; the DNA yielded D and trimming. The table lists 200,000 to 250,000 clones, 60% to 85% of them singletons. The germline V gene has CDR1 MNHNS and CDR2 SASEGT. Trimming removed 2 bases from V and 4 bases from J; junction bases left unmatched: 3. The CDR3 contains 15 residues. This sequence joins TRBV6-1 and TRBJ2-1, with TRBD1 identical over 9 bases. The specimen was peripheral blood. This clonotype was sampled from an older woman with acute or convalescent COVID-19. CDR3 protein: CASSEYGTGYNEQFF. Written as DNA, the CDR3 is TGTGCCAGCAGTGAATATGGGACAGGGTACAATGAGCAGTTCTTC.